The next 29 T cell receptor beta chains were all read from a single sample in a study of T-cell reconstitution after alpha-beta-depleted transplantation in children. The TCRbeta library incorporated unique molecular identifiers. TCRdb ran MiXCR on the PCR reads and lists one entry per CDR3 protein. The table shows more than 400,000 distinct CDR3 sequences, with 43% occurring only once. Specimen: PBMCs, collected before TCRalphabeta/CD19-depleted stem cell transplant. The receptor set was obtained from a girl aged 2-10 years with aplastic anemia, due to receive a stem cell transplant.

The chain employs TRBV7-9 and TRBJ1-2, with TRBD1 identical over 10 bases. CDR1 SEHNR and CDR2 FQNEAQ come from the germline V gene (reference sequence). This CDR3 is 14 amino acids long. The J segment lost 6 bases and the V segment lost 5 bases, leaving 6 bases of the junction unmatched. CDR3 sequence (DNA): TGTGCCAGCAGCCCCAGACAGGGGGCCAATGGCTACACCTTC. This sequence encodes CASSPRQGANGYTF.

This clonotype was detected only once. CDR3 coding DNA: TGCAGTGCCTTCAGGGAAGAGACCCAGTACTTC. It encodes CSAFREETQYF. The J gene is TRBJ2-5, the V gene TRBV20-1; TRBD1 is a possible D gene (5 bases). The CDR3 is made up of 11 amino acids. V shed 6 bases and J shed 3 bases, with 8 bases lying between them. Germline lookup yields CDR1 DFQATT and CDR2 SNEGSKA (reference sequence).

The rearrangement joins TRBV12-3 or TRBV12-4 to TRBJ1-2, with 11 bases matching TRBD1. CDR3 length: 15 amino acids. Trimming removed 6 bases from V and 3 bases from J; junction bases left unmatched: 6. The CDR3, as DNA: TGTGCCAGCAGACGCCGGGACAGGGGGGACTATGGCTACACCTTC. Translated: CASRRRDRGDYGYTF.

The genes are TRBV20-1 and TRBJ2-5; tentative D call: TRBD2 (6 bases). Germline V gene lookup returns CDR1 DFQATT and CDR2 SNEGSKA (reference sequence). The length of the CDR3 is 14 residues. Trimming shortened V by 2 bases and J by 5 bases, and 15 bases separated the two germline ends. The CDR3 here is CSARRLEFLETQYF. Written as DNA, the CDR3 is TGCAGTGCTAGACGACTAGAGTTTTTGGAGACCCAGTACTTC.

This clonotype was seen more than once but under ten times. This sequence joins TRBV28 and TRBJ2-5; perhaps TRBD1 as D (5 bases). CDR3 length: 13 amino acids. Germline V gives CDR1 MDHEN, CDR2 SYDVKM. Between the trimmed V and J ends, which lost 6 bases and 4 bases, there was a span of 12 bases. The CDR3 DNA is TGTGCCAGCAGCCGGACAAATACAGAGACCCAGTACTTC. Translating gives CASSRTNTETQYF.

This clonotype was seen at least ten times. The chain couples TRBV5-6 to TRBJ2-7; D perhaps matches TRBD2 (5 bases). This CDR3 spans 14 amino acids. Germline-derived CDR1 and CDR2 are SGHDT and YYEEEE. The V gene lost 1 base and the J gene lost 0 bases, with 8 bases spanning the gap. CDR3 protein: CASSLYRGSYEQYF. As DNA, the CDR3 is TGTGCCAGCAGCTTGTACCGGGGCTCCTACGAGCAGTACTTC.

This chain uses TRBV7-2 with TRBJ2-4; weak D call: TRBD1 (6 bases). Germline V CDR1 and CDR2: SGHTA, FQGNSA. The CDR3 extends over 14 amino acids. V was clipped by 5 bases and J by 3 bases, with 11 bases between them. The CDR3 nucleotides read TGTGCCAGCAGCGGAGTACAGGGCAAAAACATTCAGTACTTC. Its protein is CASSGVQGKNIQYF.

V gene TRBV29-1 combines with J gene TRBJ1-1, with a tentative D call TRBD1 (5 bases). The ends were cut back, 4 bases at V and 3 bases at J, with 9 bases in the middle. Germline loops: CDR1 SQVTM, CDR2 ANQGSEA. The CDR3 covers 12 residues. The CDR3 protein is CSVVRADTEAFF. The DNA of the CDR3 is TGCAGCGTTGTCAGGGCCGACACTGAAGCTTTCTTT. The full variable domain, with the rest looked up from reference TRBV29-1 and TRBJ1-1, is SAVISQKPSRDICQRGTSLTIQCQVDSQVTMMFWYRQQPGQSLTLIATANQGSEATYESGFVIDKFPISRPNLTFSTLTVSNMSPEDSSIYLCSVVRADTEAFFGQGTRLTVV.

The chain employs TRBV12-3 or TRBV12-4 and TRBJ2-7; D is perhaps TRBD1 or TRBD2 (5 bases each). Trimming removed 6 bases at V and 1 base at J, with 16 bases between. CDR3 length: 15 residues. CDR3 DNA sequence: TGTGCCAGCAGCTCCCAGGGAGCCCTATCCTACGAGCAGTACTTC. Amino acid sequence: CASSSQGALSYEQYF.

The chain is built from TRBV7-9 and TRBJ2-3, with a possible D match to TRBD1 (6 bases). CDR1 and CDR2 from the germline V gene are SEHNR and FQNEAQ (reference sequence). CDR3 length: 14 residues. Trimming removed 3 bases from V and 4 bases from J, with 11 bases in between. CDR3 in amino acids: CASSFPGDADTQYF. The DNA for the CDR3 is TGTGCCAGCAGCTTCCCAGGGGACGCAGATACGCAGTATTTT.

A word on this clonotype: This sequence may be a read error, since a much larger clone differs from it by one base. The CDR3 nucleotides read TGTGCCAGCAGCCCCCGCGTACAGCGGGAGGTACGAGAGACCCAGTACTTC. It specifies CASSPRVQREVRETQYF. This sequence joins TRBV9 and TRBJ2-5, with 9 bases fitting TRBD2. The CDR3 runs to 17 residues. Germline assignment: CDR1 SGDLS and CDR2 YYNGEE. After removal of 4 bases from V and 4 bases from J, the junction contained 14 bases not matched to a gene.

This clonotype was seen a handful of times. CDR3 amino acids: CASMGKRENYEQYF. DNA for the CDR3: TGTGCCAGCATGGGAAAGCGGGAGAACTACGAGCAGTACTTC. The chain has TRBV13 and TRBJ2-7; 8 bases map to TRBD2. Germline loops: CDR1 PRHDT, CDR2 FYEKMQ (reference sequence). V lost 7 bases, J lost 3 bases, and 8 bases stayed unmatched. The CDR3 has 14 residues.

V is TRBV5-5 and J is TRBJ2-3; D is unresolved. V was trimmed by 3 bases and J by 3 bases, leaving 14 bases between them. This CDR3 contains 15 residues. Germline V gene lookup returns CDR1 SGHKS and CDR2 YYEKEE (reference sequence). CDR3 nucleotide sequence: TGTGCCAGCAGCTCGGTCAGACTCAAGACAGATACGCAGTATTTT. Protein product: CASSSVRLKTDTQYF.

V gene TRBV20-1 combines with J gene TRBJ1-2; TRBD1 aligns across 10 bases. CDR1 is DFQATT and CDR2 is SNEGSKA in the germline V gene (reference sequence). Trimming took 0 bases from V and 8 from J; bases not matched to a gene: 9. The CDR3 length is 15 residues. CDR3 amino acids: CSARDWDRGPVGYTF. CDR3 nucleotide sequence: TGCAGTGCTAGAGACTGGGACAGGGGACCGGTGGGCTACACCTTC.

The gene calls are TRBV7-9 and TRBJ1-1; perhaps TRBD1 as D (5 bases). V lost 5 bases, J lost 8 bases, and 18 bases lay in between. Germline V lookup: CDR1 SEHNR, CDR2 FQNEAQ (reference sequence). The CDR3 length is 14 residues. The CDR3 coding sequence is TGTGCCAGCAGCCCCCCGGGGACCTACCGCGAAGCTTTCTTT. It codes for CASSPPGTYREAFF.

CDR3 amino acids: CASSKAGTSGGDEQFF. The DNA of the CDR3 is TGTGCCAGCAGTAAGGCCGGGACTAGCGGGGGAGATGAGCAGTTCTTC. This chain joins TRBV12-3 or TRBV12-4 and TRBJ2-1; 14 bases agree with TRBD2. The J segment lost 8 bases and the V segment lost 5 bases, leaving 8 bases of the junction unmatched. CDR3 length: 16 residues.

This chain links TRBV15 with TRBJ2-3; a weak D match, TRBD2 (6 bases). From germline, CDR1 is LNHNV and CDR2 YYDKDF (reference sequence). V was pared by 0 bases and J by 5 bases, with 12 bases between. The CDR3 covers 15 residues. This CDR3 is CATSRDGGLGDTQYF. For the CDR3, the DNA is TGTGCCACCAGCAGAGATGGAGGGCTGGGAGATACGCAGTATTTT.

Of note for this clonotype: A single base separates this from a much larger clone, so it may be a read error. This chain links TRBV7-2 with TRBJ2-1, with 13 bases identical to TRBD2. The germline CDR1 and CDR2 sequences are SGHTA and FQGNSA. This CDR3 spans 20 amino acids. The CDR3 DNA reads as TGTGCCAGCAGCTTAGCGGGGACTAGCGGGGCTACCCGCTCCTACAATGAGCAGTCCTTC. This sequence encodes CASSLAGTSGATRSYNEQSF.

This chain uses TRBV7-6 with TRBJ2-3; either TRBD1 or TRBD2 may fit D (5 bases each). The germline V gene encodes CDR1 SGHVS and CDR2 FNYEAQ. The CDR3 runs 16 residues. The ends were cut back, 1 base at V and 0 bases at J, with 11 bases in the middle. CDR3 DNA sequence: TGTGCCAGCAGCTTAGGGGGGATGGGGAGCACAGATACGCAGTATTTT. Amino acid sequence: CASSLGGMGSTDTQYF.

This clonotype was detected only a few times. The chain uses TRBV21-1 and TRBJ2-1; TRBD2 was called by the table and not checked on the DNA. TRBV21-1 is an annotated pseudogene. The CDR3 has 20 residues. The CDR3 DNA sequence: TGTGCCAGCAGCAAAGTCTACGGGACTAGCGGGAGCGGGGCCGCAGGGGGGCAGTTCTTC. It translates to CASSKVYGTSGSGAAGGQFF.

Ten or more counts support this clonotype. DNA of the CDR3: TGTGCCAGCAGCCAAGAGTTGAGGGGGGATGAGCAGTTCTTC. Protein product: CASSQELRGDEQFF. The rearrangement links TRBV3-1 to TRBJ2-1; D could derive from TRBD1 or TRBD2 (6 bases each). The CDR3 is 14 residues long. V gave up 0 bases and J gave up 8 bases, with 11 bases separating them. Germline-derived CDR1 and CDR2 are LGHDT and YNNKEL (reference sequence).

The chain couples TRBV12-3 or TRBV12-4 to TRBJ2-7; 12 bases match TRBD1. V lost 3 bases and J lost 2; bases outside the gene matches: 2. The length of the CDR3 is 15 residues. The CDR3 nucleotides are TGTGCCAGCAGTTTCCGGGACAGGGGGCCCTACGAGCAGTACTTC. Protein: CASSFRDRGPYEQYF.

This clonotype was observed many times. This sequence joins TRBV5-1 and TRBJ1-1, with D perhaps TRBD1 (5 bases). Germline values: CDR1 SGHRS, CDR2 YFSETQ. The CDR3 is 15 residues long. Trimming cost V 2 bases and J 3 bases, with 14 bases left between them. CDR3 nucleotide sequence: TGCGCCAGCAGCTTCCGGGACCGAGGCGACACTGAAGCTTTCTTT. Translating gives CASSFRDRGDTEAFF.

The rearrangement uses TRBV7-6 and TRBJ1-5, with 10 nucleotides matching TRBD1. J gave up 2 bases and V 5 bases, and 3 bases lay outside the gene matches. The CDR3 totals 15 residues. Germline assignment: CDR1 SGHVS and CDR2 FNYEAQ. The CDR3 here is CASSRGTGGNQPQHF. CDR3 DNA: TGTGCCAGCAGCCGAGGGACAGGGGGCAATCAGCCCCAGCATTTT. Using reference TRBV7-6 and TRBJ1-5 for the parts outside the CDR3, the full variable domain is GAGVSQSPRYKVTKRGQDVALRCDPISGHVSLYWYRQALGQGPEFLTYFNYEAQQDKSGLPNDRFSAERPEGSISTLTIQRTEQRDSAMYRCASSRGTGGNQPQHFGDGTRLSIL.

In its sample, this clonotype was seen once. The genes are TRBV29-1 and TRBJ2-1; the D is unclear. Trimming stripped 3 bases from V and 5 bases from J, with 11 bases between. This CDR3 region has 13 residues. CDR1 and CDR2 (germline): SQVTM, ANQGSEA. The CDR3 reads CSVDDGLHNEQFF. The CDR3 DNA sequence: TGCAGCGTTGACGATGGATTGCACAATGAGCAGTTCTTC.

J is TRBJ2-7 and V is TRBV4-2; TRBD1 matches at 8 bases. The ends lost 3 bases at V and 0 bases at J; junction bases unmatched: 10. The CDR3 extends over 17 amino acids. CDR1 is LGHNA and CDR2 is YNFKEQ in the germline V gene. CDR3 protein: CASSQGNRGAHSYEQYF. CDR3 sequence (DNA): TGTGCCAGCAGCCAGGGGAACAGGGGGGCCCACTCCTACGAGCAGTACTTC.

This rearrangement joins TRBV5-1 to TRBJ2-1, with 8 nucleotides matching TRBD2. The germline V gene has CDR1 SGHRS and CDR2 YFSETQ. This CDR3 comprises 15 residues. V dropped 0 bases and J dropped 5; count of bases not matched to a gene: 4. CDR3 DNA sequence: TGCGCCAGCAGCTTGGAGGGACTAGTAAACAATGAGCAGTTCTTC. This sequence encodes CASSLEGLVNNEQFF.

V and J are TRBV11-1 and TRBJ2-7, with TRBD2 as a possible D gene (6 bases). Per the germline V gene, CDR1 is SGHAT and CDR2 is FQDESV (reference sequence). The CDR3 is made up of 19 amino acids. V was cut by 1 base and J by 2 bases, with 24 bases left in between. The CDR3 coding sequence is TGTGCCAGCAGCTTAGGGGCGGGATCCTCATTCTCTGTAACCTACGAGCAGTACTTC. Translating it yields CASSLGAGSSFSVTYEQYF.

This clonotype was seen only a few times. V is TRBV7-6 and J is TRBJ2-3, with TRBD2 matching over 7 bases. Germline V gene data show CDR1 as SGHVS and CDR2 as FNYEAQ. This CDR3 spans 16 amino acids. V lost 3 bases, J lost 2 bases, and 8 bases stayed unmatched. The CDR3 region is CASSLLRDYPTDTQYF. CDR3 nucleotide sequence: TGTGCCAGCAGCTTGTTGCGGGACTATCCCACAGATACGCAGTATTTT.